This entry features one T cell receptor (beta chain) sequence. The data are from a study of T cells after somatic rescue of genetic block. Using immunoSEQ multiplex PCR, the repertoire was profiled, and TCRdb retains in-frame clones only, with some absent. Of approximately 8,000 clones in the sample, roughly 80% are singletons; the top ten hold about 25%. Looked up from germline, CDR1 is LGHNA and CDR2 is YNFKEQ. This CDR3 comprises 15 residues. V lost 5 bases and J lost 3, with 14 bases in between. The receptor comes from a boy under 18. The chain joins TRBV4-2 to TRBJ2-4; D is unresolved. The sample consisted of peripheral blood mononuclear cells (PBMCs). The CDR3 loop is CASSLPRQVKNIQYF. The CDR3 nucleotides are TGTGCCAGCAGCTTACCACGACAAGTCAAAAACATTCAGTACTTC.